This TCR beta chain appears in the sequencing data of a study of OX40 agonist ivuxolimab in advanced cancers. Study summary: Treatment of patients was with ivuxolimab, an agonistic anti-OX40 (CD134) antibody. Of mixed ages from about 23 to 85 and averaging around 60 years, the group was 65% to 85% male. Anti-PD-1, anti-PD-L1 or anti-CTLA-4 therapy given earlier was allowed, and 30% to 45% had some.

The CDR3 length is 19 residues. The germline V gene has CDR1 LGHNA and CDR2 YNFKEQ. The junction had 8 bases not matched to a gene; V was cut back by 0 bases and J by 6 bases. As regards this clone: Antigen specificity is unknown.

TCRdb keeps only in-frame clones here, not all; method: immunoSEQ multiplex PCR. The repertoire holds tens of thousands of clones, with 84% as singletons. The study's findings and limits: Researchers did not determine the expanded peripheral T cells' antigen specificity.

This TCR was sampled from an adult with an advanced solid tumor such as melanoma, head and neck, liver or kidney cancer. The material sequenced was CD4+ or CD8+ T cells sorted from blood, taken in a trial of the OX40 agonist ivuxolimab. The rearrangement joins TRBV4-2 to TRBJ2-1, with 16 bases matching TRBD2. Here the CDR3 reads CASSQEGTSGGGLRNEQFF. CDR3 DNA sequence: TGTGCCAGCAGCCAAGAAGGGACTAGCGGGGGGGGACTTCGCAATGAGCAGTTCTTC.